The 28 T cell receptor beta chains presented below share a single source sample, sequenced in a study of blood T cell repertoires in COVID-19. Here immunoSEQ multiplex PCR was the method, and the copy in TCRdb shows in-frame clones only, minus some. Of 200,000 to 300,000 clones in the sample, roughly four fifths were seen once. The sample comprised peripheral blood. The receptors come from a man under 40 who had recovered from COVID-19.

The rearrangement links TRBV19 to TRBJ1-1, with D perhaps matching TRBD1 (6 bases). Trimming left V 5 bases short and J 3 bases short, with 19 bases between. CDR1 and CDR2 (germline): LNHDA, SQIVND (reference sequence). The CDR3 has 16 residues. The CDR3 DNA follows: TGTGCCAGTAGTGCCCCGGGGGGGCTGAGGGACACTGAAGCTTTCTTT. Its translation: CASSAPGGLRDTEAFF.

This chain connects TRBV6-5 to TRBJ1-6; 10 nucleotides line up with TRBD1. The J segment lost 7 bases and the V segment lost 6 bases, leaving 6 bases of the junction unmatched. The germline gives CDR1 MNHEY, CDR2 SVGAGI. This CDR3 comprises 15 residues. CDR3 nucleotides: TGTGCCAGCAGACCGGGACAGGGGATAAATTCACCCCTCCACTTT. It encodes CASRPGQGINSPLHF.

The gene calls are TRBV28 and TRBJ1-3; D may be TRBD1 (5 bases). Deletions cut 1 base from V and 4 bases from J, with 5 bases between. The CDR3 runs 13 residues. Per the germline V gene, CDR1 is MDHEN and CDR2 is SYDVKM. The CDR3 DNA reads TGTGCCAGCAGTTTATCAGGGGGAAACACCATATATTTT. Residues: CASSLSGGNTIYF.

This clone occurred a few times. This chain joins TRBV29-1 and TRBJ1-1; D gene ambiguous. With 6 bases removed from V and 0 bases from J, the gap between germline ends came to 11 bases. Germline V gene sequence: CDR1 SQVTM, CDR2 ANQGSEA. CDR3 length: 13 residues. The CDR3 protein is CSVSFNLNTEAFF. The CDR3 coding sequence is TGCAGCGTGTCTTTCAACTTGAACACTGAAGCTTTCTTT.

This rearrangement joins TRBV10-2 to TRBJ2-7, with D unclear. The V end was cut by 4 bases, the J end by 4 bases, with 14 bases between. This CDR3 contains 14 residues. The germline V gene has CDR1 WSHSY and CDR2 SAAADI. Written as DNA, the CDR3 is TGCGCCAGCAGTGGTGGTAGGAACAGATACGAGCAGTACTTC. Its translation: CASSGGRNRYEQYF.

CDR3 sequence: CASSLWTGEGYTF. Written as DNA, the CDR3 is TGCGCCAGCAGCTTGTGGACAGGGGAAGGCTACACCTTC. The J gene is TRBJ1-2, the V gene TRBV5-1; TRBD1 aligns across 9 bases. This CDR3 contains 13 residues. With 1 base clipped from V and 8 bases from J, the junction kept 3 bases outside the gene matches. CDR1 is SGHRS, CDR2 YFSETQ, per germline.

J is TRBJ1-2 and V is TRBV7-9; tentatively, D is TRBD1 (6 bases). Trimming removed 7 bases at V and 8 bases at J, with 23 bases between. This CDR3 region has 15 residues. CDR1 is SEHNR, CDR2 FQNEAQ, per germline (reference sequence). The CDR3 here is CASTGRQARTEGYTF. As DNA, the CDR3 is TGTGCCAGCACCGGGAGACAGGCGAGGACTGAGGGCTACACCTTC.

CDR3 protein: CASSRGLNTGELFF. CDR3 coding DNA: TGTGCCAGCAGTCGGGGACTCAACACCGGGGAGCTGTTTTTT. The chain uses TRBV2 and TRBJ2-2, with D perhaps matching TRBD2 (6 bases). V gave up 5 bases and J gave up 2 bases, with 9 bases separating them. CDR3 length equals 14 residues. CDR1 is SNHLY, CDR2 FYNNEI, per germline. The complete variable domain, with remaining parts taken from reference TRBV2 and TRBJ2-2, reads EPEVTQTPSHQVTQMGQEVILRCVPISNHLYFYWYRQILGQKVEFLVSFYNNEISEKSEIFDDQFSVERPDGSNFTLKIRSTKLEDSAMYFCASSRGLNTGELFFGEGSRLTVL.

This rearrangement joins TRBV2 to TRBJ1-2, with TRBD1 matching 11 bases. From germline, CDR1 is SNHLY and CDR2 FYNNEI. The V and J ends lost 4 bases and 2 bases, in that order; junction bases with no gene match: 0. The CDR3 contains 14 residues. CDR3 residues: CASSGTGGNYGYTF. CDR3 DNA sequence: TGTGCCAGCAGTGGGACAGGGGGCAACTATGGCTACACCTTC.

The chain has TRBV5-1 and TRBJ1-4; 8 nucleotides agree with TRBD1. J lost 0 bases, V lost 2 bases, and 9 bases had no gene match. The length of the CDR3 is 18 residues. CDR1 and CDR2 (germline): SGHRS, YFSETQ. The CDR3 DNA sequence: TGCGCCAGCAGCTTAGCCGGGACAGGCTCTGCAACTAATGAAAAACTGTTTTTT. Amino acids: CASSLAGTGSATNEKLFF.

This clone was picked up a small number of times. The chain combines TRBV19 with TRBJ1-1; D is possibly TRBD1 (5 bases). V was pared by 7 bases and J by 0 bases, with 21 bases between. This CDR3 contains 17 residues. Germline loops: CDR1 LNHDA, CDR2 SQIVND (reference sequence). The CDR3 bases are TGTGCCAGTACCCTATCACCCTCGACAGACTTGAACACTGAAGCTTTCTTT. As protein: CASTLSPSTDLNTEAFF.

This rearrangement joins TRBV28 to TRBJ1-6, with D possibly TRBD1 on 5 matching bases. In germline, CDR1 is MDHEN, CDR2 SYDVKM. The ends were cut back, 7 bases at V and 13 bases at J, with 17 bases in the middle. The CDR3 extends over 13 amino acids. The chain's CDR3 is CASTDLGPTPLHF. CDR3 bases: TGTGCCAGCACTGACCTGGGGCCCACGCCCCTCCACTTT. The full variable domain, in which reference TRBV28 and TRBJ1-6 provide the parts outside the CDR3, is DVKVTQSSRYLVKRTGEKVFLECVQDMDHENMFWYRQDPGLGLRLIYFSYDVKMKEKGDIPEGYSVSREKKERFSLILESASTNQTSMYLCASTDLGPTPLHFGNGTRLTVT.

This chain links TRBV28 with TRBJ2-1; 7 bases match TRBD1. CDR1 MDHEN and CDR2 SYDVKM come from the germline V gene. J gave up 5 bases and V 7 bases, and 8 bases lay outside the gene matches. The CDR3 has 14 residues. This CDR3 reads CASKARDSHNEQFF. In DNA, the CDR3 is TGTGCCAGCAAGGCGAGGGACAGCCACAATGAGCAGTTCTTC. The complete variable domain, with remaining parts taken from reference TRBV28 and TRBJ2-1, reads DVKVTQSSRYLVKRTGEKVFLECVQDMDHENMFWYRQDPGLGLRLIYFSYDVKMKEKGDIPEGYSVSREKKERFSLILESASTNQTSMYLCASKARDSHNEQFFGPGTRLTVL.

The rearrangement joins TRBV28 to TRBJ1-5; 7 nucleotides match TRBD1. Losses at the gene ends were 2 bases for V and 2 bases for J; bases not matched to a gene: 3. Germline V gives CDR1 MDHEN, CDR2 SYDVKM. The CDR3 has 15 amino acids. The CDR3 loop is CASSLPGTGNQPQHF. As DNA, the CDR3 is TGTGCCAGCAGTTTACCCGGGACAGGCAATCAGCCCCAGCATTTT.

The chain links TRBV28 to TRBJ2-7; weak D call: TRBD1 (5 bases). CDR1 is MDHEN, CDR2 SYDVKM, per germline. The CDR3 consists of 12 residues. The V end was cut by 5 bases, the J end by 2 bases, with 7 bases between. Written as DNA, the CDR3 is TGTGCCAGCAGTGGACAACCCTACGAGCAGTACGTC. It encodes CASSGQPYEQYV.

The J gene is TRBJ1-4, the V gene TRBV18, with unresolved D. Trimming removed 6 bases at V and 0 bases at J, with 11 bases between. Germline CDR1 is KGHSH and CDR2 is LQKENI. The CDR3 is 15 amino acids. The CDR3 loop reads CASSPTDATNEKLFF. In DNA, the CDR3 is TGTGCCAGCTCCCCAACAGATGCAACTAATGAAAAACTGTTTTTT.

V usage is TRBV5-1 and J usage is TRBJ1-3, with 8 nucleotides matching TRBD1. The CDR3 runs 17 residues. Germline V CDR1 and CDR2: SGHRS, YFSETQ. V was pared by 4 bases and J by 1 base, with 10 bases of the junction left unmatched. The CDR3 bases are TGCGCCAGCAGCCAAGACAGGGGTCTTGTATCTGGAAACACCATATATTTT. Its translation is CASSQDRGLVSGNTIYF. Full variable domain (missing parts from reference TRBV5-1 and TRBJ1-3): KAGVTQTPRYLIKTRGQQVTLSCSPISGHRSVSWYQQTPGQGLQFLFEYFSETQRNKGNFPGRFSGRQFSNSRSEMNVSTLELGDSALYLCASSQDRGLVSGNTIYFGEGSWLTVV.

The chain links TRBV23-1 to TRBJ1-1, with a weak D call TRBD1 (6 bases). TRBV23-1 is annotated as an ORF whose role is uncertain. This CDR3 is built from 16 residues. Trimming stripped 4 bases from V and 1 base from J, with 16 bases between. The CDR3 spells CASSRGRGCGNTEAFF. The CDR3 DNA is TGCGCCAGCAGTCGGGGCAGGGGATGTGGGAACACTGAAGCTTTCTTT.

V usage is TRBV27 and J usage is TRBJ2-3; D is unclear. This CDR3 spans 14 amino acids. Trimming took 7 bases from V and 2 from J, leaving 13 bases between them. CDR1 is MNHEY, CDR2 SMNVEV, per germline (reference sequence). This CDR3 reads CASTQFSNTDTQYF. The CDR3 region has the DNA TGTGCCAGCACGCAGTTCTCCAACACAGATACGCAGTATTTT.

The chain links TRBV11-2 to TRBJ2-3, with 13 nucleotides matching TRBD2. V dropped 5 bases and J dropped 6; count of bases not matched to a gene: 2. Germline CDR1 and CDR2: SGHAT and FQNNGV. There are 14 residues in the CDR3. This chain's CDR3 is CASSRTSGGDTQYF. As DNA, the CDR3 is TGTGCCAGCAGCCGGACTAGCGGGGGTGATACGCAGTATTTT.

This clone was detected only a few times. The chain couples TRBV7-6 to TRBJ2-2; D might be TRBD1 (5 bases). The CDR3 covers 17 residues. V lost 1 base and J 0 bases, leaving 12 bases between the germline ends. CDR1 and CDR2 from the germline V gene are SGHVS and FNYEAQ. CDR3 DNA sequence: TGTGCCAGCAGCTTAGGTCCAGGGTCGACGAACACCGGGGAGCTGTTTTTT. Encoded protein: CASSLGPGSTNTGELFF.

CDR3 nucleotide sequence: TGTGCCAGCACTCAGGGGAATATTCGGGATGGCTACACCTTC. This translates into CASTQGNIRDGYTF. The chain joins TRBV3-1 (or the pseudogene TRBV3-2) to TRBJ1-2; D is perhaps TRBD1 (6 bases). V was shortened by 7 bases and J by 6 bases, with 18 bases between the two germline ends. This CDR3 has 14 amino acids. From germline, CDR1 is LGHDT and CDR2 YNNKEL (reference sequence).

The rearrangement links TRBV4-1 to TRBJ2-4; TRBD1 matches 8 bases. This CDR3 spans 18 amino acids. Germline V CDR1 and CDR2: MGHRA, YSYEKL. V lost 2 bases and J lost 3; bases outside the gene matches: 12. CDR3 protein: CASSQTGQGGGYKNIQYF. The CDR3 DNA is TGCGCCAGCAGCCAAACCGGACAGGGAGGAGGGTACAAAAACATTCAGTACTTC.

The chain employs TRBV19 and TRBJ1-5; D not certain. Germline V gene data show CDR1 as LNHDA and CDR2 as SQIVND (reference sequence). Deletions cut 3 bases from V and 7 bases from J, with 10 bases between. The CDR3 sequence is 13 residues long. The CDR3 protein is CASSMGSLQPQHF. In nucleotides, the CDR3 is TGTGCCAGTAGTATGGGGAGCCTCCAGCCCCAGCATTTT.

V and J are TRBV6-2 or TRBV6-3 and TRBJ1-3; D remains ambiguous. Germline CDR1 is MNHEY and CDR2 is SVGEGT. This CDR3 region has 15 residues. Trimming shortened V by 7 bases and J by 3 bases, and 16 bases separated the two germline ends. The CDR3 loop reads CASTPYRRGGNTIYF. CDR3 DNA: TGTGCCAGCACCCCTTACCGGCGAGGTGGAAACACCATATATTTT.

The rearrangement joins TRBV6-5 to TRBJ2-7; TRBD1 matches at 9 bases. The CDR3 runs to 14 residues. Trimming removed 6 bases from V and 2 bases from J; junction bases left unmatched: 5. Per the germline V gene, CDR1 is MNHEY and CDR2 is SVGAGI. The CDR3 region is CASRTTGGAYEQYF. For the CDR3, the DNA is TGTGCCAGCAGAACGACAGGGGGGGCCTACGAGCAGTACTTC.

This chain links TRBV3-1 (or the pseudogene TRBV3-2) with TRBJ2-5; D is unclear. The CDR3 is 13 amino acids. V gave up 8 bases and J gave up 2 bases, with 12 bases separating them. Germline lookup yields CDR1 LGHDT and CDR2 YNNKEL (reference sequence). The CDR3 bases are TGTGCCAGCGGCTCTAGAATGCAAGAGACCCAGTACTTC. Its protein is CASGSRMQETQYF.

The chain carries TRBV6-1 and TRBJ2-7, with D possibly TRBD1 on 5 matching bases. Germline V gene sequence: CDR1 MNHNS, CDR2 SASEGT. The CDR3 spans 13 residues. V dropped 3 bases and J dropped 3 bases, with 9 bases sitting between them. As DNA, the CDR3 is TGTGCCAGCAGTGATGTGACAGACTACGAGCAGTACTTC. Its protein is CASSDVTDYEQYF.